Listed here are 10 T cell receptor beta chains from one sample, sequenced in a study of a mutant IDH1 vaccine in newly diagnosed glioma. Time point reported: week 47, end of study. The investigators gave 300 ug of mutant IDH1 20-mer peptide in each vaccine dose, together with topical imiquimod. Sequencing used immunoSEQ multiplex PCR; TCRdb keeps in-frame clones, though not all of them. The sample contains roughly 32,000 clones, around nine tenths of which appear only once. The antigens these receptors bind are not known. The sample was PBMCs, taken from a glioma patient whose treatment included an IDH1 peptide vaccine. These receptors all come from a woman in her 30s with glioma.

J is TRBJ1-5 and V is TRBV15; D ambiguous. Per germline, CDR1 LNHNV and CDR2 YYDKDF (reference sequence). CDR3 length: 12 amino acids. Trimming left V 1 base short and J 9 bases short, with 7 bases between. The CDR3 here is CATSRAAGPQHF. CDR3 DNA: TGTGCCACCAGCAGAGCTGCCGGGCCCCAGCATTTT.

This chain joins TRBV27 and TRBJ2-3; D possibly corresponds to TRBD1 (5 bases). V was clipped by 2 bases and J by 1 base, with 22 bases between them. This CDR3 region has 19 residues. Germline CDR1 and CDR2: MNHEY and SMNVEV (reference sequence). CDR3 bases: TGTGCCAGCAGTTTACCGAGGACATCCTACTTCACTGGCACAGATACGCAGTATTTT. Amino acid sequence: CASSLPRTSYFTGTDTQYF.

This clone is labeled medium-sized (0.01 to 0.1%). The rearrangement links TRBV5-4 to TRBJ1-1; D not resolved. The ends were cut back, 0 bases at V and 10 bases at J, with 16 bases in the middle. The germline gives CDR1 SGHNT, CDR2 YYREEE (reference sequence). The CDR3 length is 14 residues. CDR3 bases: TGTGCCAGCAGCTTGGCCTTGGACCCAAGCGGAGCTTTCTTT. It codes for CASSLALDPSGAFF.

The V and J genes are TRBV19 and TRBJ2-2, with 15 bases matching TRBD2. J was trimmed by 7 bases and V by 8 bases; bases with no gene match: 8. The CDR3 loop spans 16 amino acids. Germline CDR1 LNHDA, CDR2 SQIVND (reference sequence). CDR3 DNA: TGTGCCAGTCTCGGGACTAGCGGGGGGTATAGCGGGGAGCTGTTTTTT. Its translation: CASLGTSGGYSGELFF.

This chain connects TRBV29-1 to TRBJ1-5; possible D gene TRBD1, 6 bases. Looked up from germline, CDR1 is SQVTM and CDR2 is ANQGSEA. V lost 4 bases and J lost 1, with 8 bases in between. The CDR3 covers 13 residues. CDR3 protein: CSVVQGSNQPQHF. CDR3 coding DNA: TGCAGCGTTGTCCAGGGGAGCAATCAGCCCCAGCATTTT.

The rearrangement links TRBV29-1 to TRBJ2-6; D is unresolved. Per germline, CDR1 SQVTM and CDR2 ANQGSEA. Trimming stripped 8 bases from V and 0 bases from J, with 8 bases between. This CDR3 is built from 13 residues. The CDR3 DNA reads TGCAGCTTTCAGCGCTCTGGGGCCAACGTCCTGACTTTC. Amino acids: CSFQRSGANVLTF.

The V gene is TRBV13, the J gene TRBJ1-1; 8 bases map to TRBD1. Germline CDR1 and CDR2: PRHDT and FYEKMQ (reference sequence). J was trimmed by 1 base and V by 5 bases; bases with no gene match: 3. CDR3 length: 14 residues. In nucleotides, the CDR3 is TGTGCCAGCAGCAAAGGGACAGGGAACACTGAAGCTTTCTTT. This encodes CASSKGTGNTEAFF.

V and J are TRBV18 and TRBJ2-2; possibly TRBD1 for D (6 bases). This CDR3 is 15 amino acids long. V dropped 2 bases and J dropped 2 bases, with 9 bases sitting between them. Germline assignment: CDR1 KGHSH and CDR2 LQKENI. The CDR3 region has the DNA TGTGCCAGCTCACCAGGGACACGCAACACCGGGGAGCTGTTTTTT. It codes for CASSPGTRNTGELFF.

The CDR3 loop reads CASSFGLRAGGSGDTQYF. CDR3 sequence (DNA): TGTGCCAGCAGCTTTGGTCTTAGGGCAGGGGGCTCTGGAGATACGCAGTATTTT. V is TRBV5-6 and J is TRBJ2-3; 8 bases are a match to TRBD1. With 2 bases clipped from V and 5 bases from J, the junction kept 16 bases outside the gene matches. Germline CDR1 is SGHDT and CDR2 is YYEEEE. The CDR3 is 18 residues long.

With regard to this clone: The sample carries other DNA sequences with the same CDR3. The rearrangement uses TRBV19 and TRBJ1-1, with D possibly TRBD1 on 5 matching bases. Germline V gene data show CDR1 as LNHDA and CDR2 as SQIVND (reference sequence). This CDR3 has 13 residues. V gave up 2 bases and J gave up 1 base, with 5 bases separating them. CDR3 protein: CASSIRGNTEAFF. DNA for the CDR3: TGTGCCAGTAGTATAAGGGGGAACACTGAAGCTTTCTTT.